This T cell receptor beta chain was observed in a study of blood T cell repertoires in COVID-19. Study-wide context: Samples of COVID-19 (acute and convalescent) were obtained from the United States, Italy and Spain.

The CDR3 is made up of 13 amino acids. Trimming shortened V by 5 bases and J by 7 bases, and 9 bases separated the two germline ends. CDR1 is MNHEY, CDR2 SMNVEV, per germline (reference sequence). The data were produced by immunoSEQ multiplex PCR, yet TCRdb's version contains in-frame clones alone and is incomplete. This sample has 150,000 to 200,000 clones, with approximately 91% found just once. V usage is TRBV27 and J usage is TRBJ1-6; maybe TRBD1 (5 bases). The clonotype was recovered from a man aged 18 to 30 with acute or convalescent COVID-19. Material for sequencing was peripheral blood. The CDR3 sequence is CASSLGGNSPLHF. CDR3 nucleotides: TGTGCCAGCAGTCTCGGGGGGAATTCACCCCTCCACTTT.